These 11 T cell receptor beta chains originate from one sample sequenced in a study of circulating and synovial CD4+ cells in juvenile arthritis. The table came from immunoSEQ multiplex PCR; TCRdb's copy has only in-frame clones and leaves some out. The profile shows 30,000 to 40,000 clones, about 95% of them singletons. Sequenced input: CD4+ T cells from blood. These receptors came from a human donor with juvenile idiopathic arthritis.

J is TRBJ2-5 and V is TRBV2; TRBD1 agrees at 9 bases. CDR1 SNHLY and CDR2 FYNNEI come from the germline V gene. CDR3 length: 16 amino acids. V shed 6 bases, J shed 5 bases, and the junction held 13 bases outside the gene matches. The CDR3 is CASRTGTGRQWETQYF. DNA of the CDR3: TGTGCCAGCAGAACCGGGACAGGGCGCCAGTGGGAGACCCAGTACTTC.

This chain uses TRBV19 with TRBJ2-2; 9 positions agree with TRBD2. The CDR3 loop spans 16 amino acids. J gave up 6 bases and V 7 bases, and 12 bases lay outside the gene matches. Germline V gives CDR1 LNHDA, CDR2 SQIVND (reference sequence). CDR3 DNA: TGTGCCAGTAAATTAGGATCTGCGGGAGGGGCCGGGGAGCTGTTTTTT. Its protein is CASKLGSAGGAGELFF.

The chain joins TRBV28 to TRBJ1-5; D ambiguous. This CDR3 has 17 residues. The V gene lost 3 bases and the J gene lost 4 bases, with 19 bases spanning the gap. The germline V gene has CDR1 MDHEN and CDR2 SYDVKM. The CDR3 DNA is TGTGCCAGCAGTTTGCCCCTTTTACGGACTATTAATCAGCCCCAGCATTTT. Translation: CASSLPLLRTINQPQHF.

The CDR3 reads CASSLDGLSSYNEQFF. CDR3 in DNA: TGTGCCAGCAGCTTAGATGGTCTTAGCTCCTACAATGAGCAGTTCTTC. The V gene is TRBV7-2, the J gene TRBJ2-1; D is ambiguous. There are 16 residues in the CDR3. V shed 1 base and J shed 0 bases, with 10 bases lying between them. The germline V gene encodes CDR1 SGHTA and CDR2 FQGNSA.

The chain couples TRBV19 to TRBJ1-5, with a weak D call TRBD1 (5 bases). Trimming took off 5 bases at V and 6 bases at J, with 20 bases between the two ends. The V gene's germline CDR1 is LNHDA and CDR2 SQIVND (reference sequence). This CDR3 is built from 16 residues. The CDR3: CASSLTSRVVVQPQHF. Here the CDR3 DNA reads TGTGCCAGTAGTTTAACCTCCAGGGTCGTGGTTCAGCCCCAGCATTTT.

V and J are TRBV18 and TRBJ2-3; D not certain. In germline, CDR1 is KGHSH, CDR2 LQKENI. CDR3 length equals 12 residues. V was trimmed by 6 bases and J by 1 base, leaving 5 bases between them. The CDR3 protein is CASSPGTDTQYF. As DNA, the CDR3 is TGTGCCAGCTCCCCGGGCACAGATACGCAGTATTTT.

The CDR3 DNA sequence: TGTGCCAGCAGCCCAGGGGTCCTAGCGGGGGGCCCCAATGAGCAGTTCTTC. Translating it yields CASSPGVLAGGPNEQFF. V gene TRBV7-7 combines with J gene TRBJ2-1; TRBD2 aligns across 11 bases. There are 17 residues in the CDR3. V trimming: 5 bases; J trimming: 6 bases; junction bases outside the gene matches: 12. In germline, CDR1 is SSHAT, CDR2 FNYEAQ (reference sequence).

This sequence joins TRBV7-8 and TRBJ1-5, with 8 bases lining up with TRBD1. Trimming removed 10 bases from V and 7 bases from J; junction bases left unmatched: 15. Germline assignment: CDR1 SGHVS and CDR2 FQNEAQ. This CDR3 spans 15 amino acids. CDR3 residues: CATSPSRTGRQPQHF. For the CDR3, the DNA is TGTGCCACCTCGCCTAGCCGGACAGGGCGCCAGCCCCAGCATTTT.

The V call is TRBV5-1, the J call TRBJ1-1; TRBD1 aligns across 7 bases. CDR1 and CDR2 (germline): SGHRS, YFSETQ. The CDR3 has 16 residues. Trimming cost V 4 bases and J 1 base; bases outside gene matches: 10. CDR3 sequence reads: CASSPSATGKNTEAFF. The CDR3 coding sequence is TGCGCCAGCAGCCCAAGTGCGACAGGGAAGAACACTGAAGCTTTCTTT.

V is TRBV29-1 and J is TRBJ2-4; 9 nucleotides match TRBD2. With V trimmed by 4 bases and J by 0 bases, 4 bases remained unmatched. Germline assignment: CDR1 SQVTM and CDR2 ANQGSEA. This CDR3 is built from 15 residues. The CDR3 reads CSVGLAGRAKNIQYF. The DNA for the CDR3 is TGCAGCGTTGGGCTAGCGGGGAGAGCCAAAAACATTCAGTACTTC.

This rearrangement joins TRBV5-1 to TRBJ2-1; perhaps TRBD1 as D (6 bases). V was clipped by 2 bases and J by 5 bases, with 14 bases between them. The CDR3 has 15 amino acids. Germline V lookup: CDR1 SGHRS, CDR2 YFSETQ. The DNA of the CDR3 is TGCGCCAGCAGCTTAAGGGCAGGGACACACAATGAGCAGTTCTTC. It yields the protein CASSLRAGTHNEQFF.